The 13 T cell receptor beta chains below were found in one sample sequenced in a study of Graves' ophthalmopathy and Graves' hyperthyroidism. RNA transcripts were the source from which TCR beta CDR3 regions were amplified. First-round RT-PCR employed HTBI primers, with a second-round multiplex PCR after it. TCRdb itself ran the multiplex PCR reads through MiXCR, one entry per CDR3 protein. The profile covers about 150,000 distinct CDR3 sequences, with 30% to 45% appearing a single time and under 7% taken by the ten largest. The sample taken for sequencing was peripheral blood. The receptors were gathered from a woman aged 40 to 55 with Graves' ophthalmopathy.

CDR3 DNA: TGTGCCAGCAGTCAACGGACTAGCGGGAGGACCGGGGCCCAGTACTTC. This codes for CASSQRTSGRTGAQYF. The chain links TRBV28 to TRBJ2-5; 14 nucleotides align to TRBD2. CDR1 is MDHEN and CDR2 is SYDVKM in the germline V gene. This CDR3 has 16 amino acids. V gave up 5 bases and J gave up 9 bases; unmatched junction bases: 11.

This chain connects TRBV6-1 to TRBJ2-7; weak D call: TRBD1 (6 bases). The CDR3 runs to 13 residues. The germline V and J ends were trimmed by 6 bases and 2 bases, with 11 bases remaining between them. Germline V CDR1 and CDR2: MNHNS, SASEGT. The CDR3 reads CASSSGVAYEQYF. CDR3 sequence (DNA): TGTGCCAGCAGCTCAGGGGTGGCCTACGAGCAGTACTTC.

The sample holds many counts of this clonotype. The chain joins TRBV24-1 to TRBJ1-1, with D perhaps matching TRBD1 (5 bases). CDR1 is KGHDR, CDR2 SFDVKD, per germline. V was clipped by 0 bases and J by 3 bases, with 16 bases between them. The CDR3 has 17 residues. For the CDR3, the DNA is TGTGCCACCAGTGATTTGGTTGGGCAGGGAAGGGACACTGAAGCTTTCTTT. As protein: CATSDLVGQGRDTEAFF.

This clonotype was seen a handful of times. The conserved final phenylalanine or tryptophan is absent from the CDR3, which likely points to a read error. It is unclear where the CDR3 begins or ends on the DNA, so no DNA is shown, and the CDR3 is as TCRdb lists it. V usage is TRBV12-3 or TRBV12-4 and J usage is TRBJ1-2. The CDR3 is 13 amino acids long, termini counted. The CDR3 loop reads CASSLALKSAASI.

There are many counts of this clonotype. The chain joins TRBV9 to TRBJ2-6, with D hard to call. Germline lookup yields CDR1 SGDLS and CDR2 YYNGEE. V shed 5 bases and J shed 0 bases, with 9 bases lying between them. The CDR3 contains 15 residues. The CDR3 spells CASSGSDSGANVLTF. The CDR3 nucleotides are TGTGCCAGCAGTGGGTCTGACTCTGGGGCCAACGTCCTGACTTTC.

In its sample, this clonotype was seen many times. The chain employs TRBV6-2 or TRBV6-3 and TRBJ1-5; TRBD1 matches at 8 bases. V lost 8 bases, J lost 3 bases, and 12 bases stayed unmatched. Germline V lookup: CDR1 MNHEY, CDR2 SVGEGT. This CDR3 is 16 amino acids long. CDR3 DNA: TGTGCCAGCCCGCTGACAGGGGACAGTTCCAATCAGCCCCAGCATTTT. The encoded protein is CASPLTGDSSNQPQHF.

This clonotype was observed at least ten times. The gene calls are TRBV6-4 and TRBJ2-3; TRBD2 might be the D (6 bases). This CDR3 comprises 16 residues. Germline V lookup: CDR1 MRHNA, CDR2 SNTAGT. With 5 bases removed from V and 4 bases from J, the gap between germline ends came to 19 bases. CDR3 in amino acids: CASSTVGLRSPDTQYF. The DNA for the CDR3 is TGTGCCAGCAGTACCGTGGGACTCCGCTCGCCAGATACGCAGTATTTT.

This clonotype was observed at least ten times. The chain links TRBV28 to TRBJ1-2; the D is unclear. Germline CDR1 is MDHEN and CDR2 is SYDVKM. The CDR3 spans 15 residues. The V end lost 3 bases, the J end lost 6 bases, and 17 bases lay between the germline ends. The CDR3 sequence: CASSLIRLGRDGYTF. The CDR3 region has the DNA TGTGCCAGCAGTTTGATTCGGCTGGGCCGGGATGGCTACACCTTC.

V and J are TRBV2 and TRBJ2-4, with unresolved D. The CDR3 runs 11 residues. Deletions cut 6 bases from V and 9 bases from J, with 9 bases between. Germline CDR1 reads SNHLY; CDR2 reads FYNNEI. The CDR3 protein is CASSGLSIQYF. The CDR3 DNA reads as TGTGCCAGCAGCGGCCTCAGCATTCAGTACTTC.

The sample holds many counts of this clonotype. The chain is built from TRBV20-1 and TRBJ2-7; D not resolved. This CDR3 region has 13 residues. Germline V gene lookup returns CDR1 DFQATT and CDR2 SNEGSKA (reference sequence). V was trimmed by 2 bases and J by 3 bases, leaving 11 bases between them. The CDR3 spells CSARSRTGYEQYF. For the CDR3, the DNA is TGCAGTGCTAGATCTCGGACCGGCTACGAGCAGTACTTC.

The J gene is TRBJ2-2, the V gene TRBV30; the D gene is possibly TRBD1 (6 bases). This CDR3 spans 14 amino acids. Trimming took 5 bases from V and 2 from J, leaving 12 bases between them. Germline assignment: CDR1 GTSNPN and CDR2 SVGIG (reference sequence). CDR3 in DNA: TGTGCCTGGCAGAAGGACAGTAACACCGGGGAGCTGTTTTTT. Its protein is CAWQKDSNTGELFF. Filled out from reference TRBV30 and TRBJ2-2, the complete variable domain reads SQTIHQWPATLVQPVGSPLSLECTVEGTSNPNLYWYRQAAGRGLQLLFYSVGIGQISSEVPQNLSASRPQDRQFILSSKKLLLSDSGFYLCAWQKDSNTGELFFGEGSRLTVL.

This clonotype was detected ten times or more. The gene calls are TRBV12-3 or TRBV12-4 and TRBJ2-7; no reliable D call. This CDR3 is built from 14 residues. Trimming removed 1 base from V and 0 bases from J, with 7 bases in between. CDR3 sequence: CASSLGQISYEQYF. CDR3 bases: TGTGCCAGCAGTTTAGGGCAAATCTCCTACGAGCAGTACTTC.

This clonotype was found many times. The V gene is TRBV12-3 or TRBV12-4, the J gene TRBJ1-3, with D uncertain. Trimming took 10 bases from V and 0 from J, leaving 13 bases between them. This CDR3 has 14 residues. CDR3 protein: CATQSLSSGNTIYF. CDR3 nucleotide sequence: TGTGCCACCCAGTCGTTGAGCTCTGGAAACACCATATATTTT.